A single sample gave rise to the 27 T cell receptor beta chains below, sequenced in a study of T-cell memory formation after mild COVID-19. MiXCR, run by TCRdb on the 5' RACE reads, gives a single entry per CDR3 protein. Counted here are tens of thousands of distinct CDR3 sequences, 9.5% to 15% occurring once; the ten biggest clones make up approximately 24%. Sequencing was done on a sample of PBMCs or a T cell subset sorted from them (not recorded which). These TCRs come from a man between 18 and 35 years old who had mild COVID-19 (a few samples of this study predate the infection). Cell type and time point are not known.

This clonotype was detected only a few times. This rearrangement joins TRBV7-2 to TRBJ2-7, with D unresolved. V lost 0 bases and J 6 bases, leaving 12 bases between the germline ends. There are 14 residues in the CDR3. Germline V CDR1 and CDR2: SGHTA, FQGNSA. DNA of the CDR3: TGTGCCAGCAGCTTAGCGGTAGGACCGCGCGAGCAGTACTTC. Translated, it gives CASSLAVGPREQYF.

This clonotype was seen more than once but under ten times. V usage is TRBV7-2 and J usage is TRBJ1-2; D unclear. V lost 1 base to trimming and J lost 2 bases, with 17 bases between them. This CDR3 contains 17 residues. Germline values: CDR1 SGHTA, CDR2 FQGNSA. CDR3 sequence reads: CASSLGGGGISNYGYTF. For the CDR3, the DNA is TGTGCCAGCAGCTTAGGGGGAGGAGGGATCTCCAACTATGGCTACACCTTC.

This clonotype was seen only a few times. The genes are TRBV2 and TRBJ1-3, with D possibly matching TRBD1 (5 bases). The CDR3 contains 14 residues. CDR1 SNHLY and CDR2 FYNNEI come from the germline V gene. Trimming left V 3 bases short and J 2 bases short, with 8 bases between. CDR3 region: CASSEQGPGNTIYF. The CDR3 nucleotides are TGTGCCAGCAGTGAGCAGGGACCTGGAAACACCATATATTTT.

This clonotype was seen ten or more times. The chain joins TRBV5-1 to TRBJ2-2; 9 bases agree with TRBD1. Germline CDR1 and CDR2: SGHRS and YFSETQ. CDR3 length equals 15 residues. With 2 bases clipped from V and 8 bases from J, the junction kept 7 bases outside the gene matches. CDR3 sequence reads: CASSFRTGATGELFF. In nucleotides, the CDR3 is TGCGCCAGCAGCTTCCGGACAGGGGCGACTGGGGAGCTGTTTTTT.

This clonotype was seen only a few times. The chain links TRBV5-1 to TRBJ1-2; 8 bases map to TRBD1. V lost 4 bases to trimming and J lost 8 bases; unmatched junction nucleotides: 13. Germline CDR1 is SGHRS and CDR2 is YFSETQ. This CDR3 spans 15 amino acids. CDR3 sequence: CASSPSGQEGLGYTF. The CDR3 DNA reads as TGCGCCAGCAGCCCCTCGGGACAGGAGGGACTGGGCTACACCTTC. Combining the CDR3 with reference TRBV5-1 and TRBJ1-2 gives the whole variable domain KAGVTQTPRYLIKTRGQQVTLSCSPISGHRSVSWYQQTPGQGLQFLFEYFSETQRNKGNFPGRFSGRQFSNSRSEMNVSTLELGDSALYLCASSPSGQEGLGYTFGSGTRLTVV.

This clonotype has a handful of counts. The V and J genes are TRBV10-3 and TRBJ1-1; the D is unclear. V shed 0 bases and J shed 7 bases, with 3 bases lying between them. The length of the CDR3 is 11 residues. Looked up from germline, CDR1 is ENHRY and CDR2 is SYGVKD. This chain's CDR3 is CAISESYEAFF. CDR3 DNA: TGTGCCATCAGTGAGTCGTATGAAGCTTTCTTT.

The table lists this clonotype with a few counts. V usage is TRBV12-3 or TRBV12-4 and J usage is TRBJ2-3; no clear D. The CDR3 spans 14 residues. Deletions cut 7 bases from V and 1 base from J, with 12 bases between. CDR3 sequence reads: CASTKGVGTDTQYF. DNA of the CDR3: TGTGCCAGCACTAAAGGAGTTGGCACAGATACGCAGTATTTT.

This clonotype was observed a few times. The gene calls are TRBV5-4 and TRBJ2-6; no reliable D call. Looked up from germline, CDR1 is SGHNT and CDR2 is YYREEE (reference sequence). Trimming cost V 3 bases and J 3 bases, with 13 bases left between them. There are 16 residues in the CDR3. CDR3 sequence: CASSSLLAVGANVLTF. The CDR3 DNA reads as TGTGCCAGCAGCTCCCTACTGGCTGTTGGGGCCAACGTCCTGACTTTC. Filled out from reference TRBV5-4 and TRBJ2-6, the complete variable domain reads ETGVTQSPTHLIKTRGQQVTLRCSSQSGHNTVSWYQQALGQGPQFIFQYYREEENGRGNFPPRFSGLQFPNYSSELNVNALELDDSALYLCASSSLLAVGANVLTFGAGSRLTVL.

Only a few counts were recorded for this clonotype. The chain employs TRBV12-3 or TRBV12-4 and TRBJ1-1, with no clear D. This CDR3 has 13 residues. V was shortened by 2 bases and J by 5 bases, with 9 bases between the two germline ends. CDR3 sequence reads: CASSLNPETEAFF. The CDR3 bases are TGTGCCAGCAGTTTAAACCCGGAGACTGAAGCTTTCTTT.

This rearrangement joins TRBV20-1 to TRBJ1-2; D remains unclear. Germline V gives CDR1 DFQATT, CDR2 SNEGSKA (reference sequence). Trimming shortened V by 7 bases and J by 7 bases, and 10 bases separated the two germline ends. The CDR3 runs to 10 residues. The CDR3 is CSVYEGGYTF. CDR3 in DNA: TGCAGTGTATACGAGGGTGGCTACACCTTC.

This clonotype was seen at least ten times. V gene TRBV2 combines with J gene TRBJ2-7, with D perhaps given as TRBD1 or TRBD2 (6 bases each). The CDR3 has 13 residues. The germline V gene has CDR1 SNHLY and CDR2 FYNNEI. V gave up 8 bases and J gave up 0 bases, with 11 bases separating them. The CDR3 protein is CASGGTFSYEQYF. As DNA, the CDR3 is TGTGCCAGCGGCGGGACATTCTCCTACGAGCAGTACTTC. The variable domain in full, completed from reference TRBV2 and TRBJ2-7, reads EPEVTQTPSHQVTQMGQEVILRCVPISNHLYFYWYRQILGQKVEFLVSFYNNEISEKSEIFDDQFSVERPDGSNFTLKIRSTKLEDSAMYFCASGGTFSYEQYFGPGTRLTVT.

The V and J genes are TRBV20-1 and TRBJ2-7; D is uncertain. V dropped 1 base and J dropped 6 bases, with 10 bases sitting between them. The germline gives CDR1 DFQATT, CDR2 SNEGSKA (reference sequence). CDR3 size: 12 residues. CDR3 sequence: CSARGYPSEQYV. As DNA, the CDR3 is TGCAGTGCTAGAGGGTATCCGTCCGAGCAGTACGTC.

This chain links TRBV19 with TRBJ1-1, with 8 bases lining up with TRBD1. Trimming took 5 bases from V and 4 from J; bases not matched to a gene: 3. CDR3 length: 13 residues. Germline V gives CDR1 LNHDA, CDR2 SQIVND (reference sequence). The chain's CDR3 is CASSSQGATEAFF. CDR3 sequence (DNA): TGTGCCAGTAGTTCTCAGGGGGCCACTGAAGCTTTCTTT.

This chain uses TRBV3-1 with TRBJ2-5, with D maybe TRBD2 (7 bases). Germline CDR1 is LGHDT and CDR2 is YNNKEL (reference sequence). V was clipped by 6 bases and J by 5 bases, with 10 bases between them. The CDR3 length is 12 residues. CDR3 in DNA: TGTGCCAGCAGGTGGGGGGGCGAGACCCAGTACTTC. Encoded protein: CASRWGGETQYF.

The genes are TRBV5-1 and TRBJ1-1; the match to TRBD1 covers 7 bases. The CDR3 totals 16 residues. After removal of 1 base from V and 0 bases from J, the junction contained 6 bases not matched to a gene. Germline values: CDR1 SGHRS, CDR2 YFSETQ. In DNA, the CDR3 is TGCGCCAGCAGCTTGACGTCAGGGGGAATGAACACTGAAGCTTTCTTT. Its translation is CASSLTSGGMNTEAFF.

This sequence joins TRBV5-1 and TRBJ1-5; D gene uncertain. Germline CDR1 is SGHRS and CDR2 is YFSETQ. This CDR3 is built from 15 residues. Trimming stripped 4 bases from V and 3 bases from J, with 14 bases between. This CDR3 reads CASSEGGRVNQPQHF. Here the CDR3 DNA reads TGCGCCAGCAGCGAAGGTGGTAGGGTCAATCAGCCCCAGCATTTT.

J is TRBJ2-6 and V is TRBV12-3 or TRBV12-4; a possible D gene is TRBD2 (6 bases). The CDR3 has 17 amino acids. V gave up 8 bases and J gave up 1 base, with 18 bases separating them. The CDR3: CASGGGVRRSGANVLTF. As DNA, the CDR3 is TGTGCCAGCGGCGGCGGGGTTCGGAGGTCTGGGGCCAACGTCCTGACTTTC.

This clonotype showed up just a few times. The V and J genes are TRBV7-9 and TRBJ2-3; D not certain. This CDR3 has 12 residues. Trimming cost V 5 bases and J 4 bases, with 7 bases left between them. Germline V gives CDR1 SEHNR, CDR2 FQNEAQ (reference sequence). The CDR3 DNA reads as TGTGCCAGCAGCGCGACCTCAGATACGCAGTATTTT. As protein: CASSATSDTQYF.

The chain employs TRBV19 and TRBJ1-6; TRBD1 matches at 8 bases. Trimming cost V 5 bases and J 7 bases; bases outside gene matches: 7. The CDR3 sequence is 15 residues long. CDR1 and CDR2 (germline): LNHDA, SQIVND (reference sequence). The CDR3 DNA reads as TGTGCCAGTAGTGGAACAGGGGGTCTGAATTCACCCCTCCACTTT. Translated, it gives CASSGTGGLNSPLHF.

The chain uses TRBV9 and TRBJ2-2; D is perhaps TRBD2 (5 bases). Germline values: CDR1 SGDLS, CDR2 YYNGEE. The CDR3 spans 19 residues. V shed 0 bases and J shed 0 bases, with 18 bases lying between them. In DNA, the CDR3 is TGTGCCAGCAGCGTAGTAGGAGCCGCTGCGGGTGCGAACACCGGGGAGCTGTTTTTT. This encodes CASSVVGAAAGANTGELFF. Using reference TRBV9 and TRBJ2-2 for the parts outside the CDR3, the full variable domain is DSGVTQTPKHLITATGQRVTLRCSPRSGDLSVYWYQQSLDQGLQFLIQYYNGEERAKGNILERFSAQQFPDLHSELNLSSLELGDSALYFCASSVVGAAAGANTGELFFGEGSRLTVL.

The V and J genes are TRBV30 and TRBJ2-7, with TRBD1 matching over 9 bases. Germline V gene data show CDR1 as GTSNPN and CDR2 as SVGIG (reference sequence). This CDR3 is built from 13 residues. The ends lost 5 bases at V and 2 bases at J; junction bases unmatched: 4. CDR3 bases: TGTGCCTGGGCTGGGACAGGGACCTACGAGCAGTACTTC. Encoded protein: CAWAGTGTYEQYF. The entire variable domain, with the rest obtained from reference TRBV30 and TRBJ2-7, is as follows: SQTIHQWPATLVQPVGSPLSLECTVEGTSNPNLYWYRQAAGRGLQLLFYSVGIGQISSEVPQNLSASRPQDRQFILSSKKLLLSDSGFYLCAWAGTGTYEQYFGPGTRLTVT.

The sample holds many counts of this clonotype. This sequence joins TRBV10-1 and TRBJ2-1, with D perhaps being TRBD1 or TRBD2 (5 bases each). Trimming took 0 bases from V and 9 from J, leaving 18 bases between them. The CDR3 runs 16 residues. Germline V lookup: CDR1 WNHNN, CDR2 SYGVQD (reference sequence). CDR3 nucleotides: TGCGCCAGCAGTGAGTCCTTGGGGGAAGGTTTTAGTGAGCAGTTCTTC. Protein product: CASSESLGEGFSEQFF.

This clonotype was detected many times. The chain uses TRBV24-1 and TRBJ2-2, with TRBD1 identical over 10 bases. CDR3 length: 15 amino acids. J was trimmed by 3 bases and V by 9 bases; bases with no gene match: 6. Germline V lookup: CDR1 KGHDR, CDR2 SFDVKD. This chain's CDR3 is CATGGDRGDTGELFF. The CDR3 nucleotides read TGTGCCACCGGAGGGGACAGGGGTGACACCGGGGAGCTGTTTTTT.

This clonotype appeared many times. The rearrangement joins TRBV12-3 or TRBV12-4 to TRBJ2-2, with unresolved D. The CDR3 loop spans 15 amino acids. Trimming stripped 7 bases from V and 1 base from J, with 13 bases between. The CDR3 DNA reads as TGTGCCAGCACCTCCCGGGCCCTGAACACCGGGGAGCTGTTTTTT. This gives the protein CASTSRALNTGELFF.

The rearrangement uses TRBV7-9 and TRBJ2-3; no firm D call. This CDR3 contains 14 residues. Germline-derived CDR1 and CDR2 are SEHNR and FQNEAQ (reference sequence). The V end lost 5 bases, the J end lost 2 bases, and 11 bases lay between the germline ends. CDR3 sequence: CASSRDGPTDTQYF. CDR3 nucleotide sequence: TGTGCCAGCAGCCGCGACGGTCCCACAGATACGCAGTATTTT.

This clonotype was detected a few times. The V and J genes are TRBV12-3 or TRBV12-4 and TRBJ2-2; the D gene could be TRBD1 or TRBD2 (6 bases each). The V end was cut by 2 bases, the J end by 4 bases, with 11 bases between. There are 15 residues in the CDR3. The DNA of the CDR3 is TGTGCCAGCAGTTTATCGGGGGCAATCACCGGGGAGCTGTTTTTT. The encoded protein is CASSLSGAITGELFF.

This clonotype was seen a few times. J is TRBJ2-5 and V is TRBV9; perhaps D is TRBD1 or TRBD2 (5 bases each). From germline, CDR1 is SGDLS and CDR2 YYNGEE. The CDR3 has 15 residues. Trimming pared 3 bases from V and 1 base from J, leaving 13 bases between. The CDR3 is CASSAYAGTQETQYF. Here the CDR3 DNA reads TGTGCCAGCAGCGCCTACGCAGGGACCCAAGAGACCCAGTACTTC.